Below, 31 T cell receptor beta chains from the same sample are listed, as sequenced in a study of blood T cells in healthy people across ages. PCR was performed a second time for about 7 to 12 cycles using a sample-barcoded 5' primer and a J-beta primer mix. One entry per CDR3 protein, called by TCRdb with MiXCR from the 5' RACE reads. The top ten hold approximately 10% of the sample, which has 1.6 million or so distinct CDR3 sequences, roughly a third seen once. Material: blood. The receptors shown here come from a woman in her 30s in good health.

CDR3 in DNA: TGTGCCAGCAGCTTGGAGGACATAGGAGGCTACACCTTC. This gives the protein CASSLEDIGGYTF. The chain couples TRBV5-5 to TRBJ1-2; D possibly corresponds to TRBD1 (5 bases). V was pared by 0 bases and J by 8 bases, with 11 bases between. Germline CDR1 SGHKS, CDR2 YYEKEE (reference sequence). The CDR3 spans 13 residues. Looking up the rest from reference TRBV5-5 and TRBJ1-2 gives the full variable domain: DAGVTQSPTHLIKTRGQQVTLRCSPISGHKSVSWYQQVLGQGPQFIFQYYEKEERGRGNFPDRFSARQFPNYSSELNVNALLLGDSALYLCASSLEDIGGYTFGSGTRLTVV.

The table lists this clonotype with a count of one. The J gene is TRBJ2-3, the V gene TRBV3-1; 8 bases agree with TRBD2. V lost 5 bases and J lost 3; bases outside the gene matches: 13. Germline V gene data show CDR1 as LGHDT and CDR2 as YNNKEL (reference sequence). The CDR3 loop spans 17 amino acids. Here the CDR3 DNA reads TGTGCCAGCAGCGAAGGACTTGGCGGGAGGTTAACAGATACGCAGTATTTT. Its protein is CASSEGLGGRLTDTQYF.

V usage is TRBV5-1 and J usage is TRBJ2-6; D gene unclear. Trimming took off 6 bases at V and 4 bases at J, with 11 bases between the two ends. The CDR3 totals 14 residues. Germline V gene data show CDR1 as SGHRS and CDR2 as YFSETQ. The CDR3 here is CASTAPLGANVLTF. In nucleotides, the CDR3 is TGCGCCAGCACTGCCCCTTTAGGGGCCAACGTCCTGACTTTC.

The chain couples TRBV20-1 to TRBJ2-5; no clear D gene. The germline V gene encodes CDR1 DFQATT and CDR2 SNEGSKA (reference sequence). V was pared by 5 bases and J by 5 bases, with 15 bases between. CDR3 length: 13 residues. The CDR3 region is CSAPVGRVETQYF. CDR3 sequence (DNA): TGCAGTGCTCCAGTTGGTAGAGTGGAGACCCAGTACTTC.

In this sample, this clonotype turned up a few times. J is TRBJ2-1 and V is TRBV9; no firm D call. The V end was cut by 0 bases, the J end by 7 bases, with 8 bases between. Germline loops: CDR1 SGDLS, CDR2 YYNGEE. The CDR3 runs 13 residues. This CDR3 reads CASSVGLENEQFF. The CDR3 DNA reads TGTGCCAGCAGCGTAGGCCTCGAGAATGAGCAGTTCTTC.

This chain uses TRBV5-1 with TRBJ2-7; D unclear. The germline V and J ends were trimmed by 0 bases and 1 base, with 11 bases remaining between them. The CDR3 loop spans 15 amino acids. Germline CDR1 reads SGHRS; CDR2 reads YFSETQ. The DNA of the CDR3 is TGCGCCAGCAGCTTGGTCTGGGCAGGTTCCTACGAGCAGTACTTC. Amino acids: CASSLVWAGSYEQYF.

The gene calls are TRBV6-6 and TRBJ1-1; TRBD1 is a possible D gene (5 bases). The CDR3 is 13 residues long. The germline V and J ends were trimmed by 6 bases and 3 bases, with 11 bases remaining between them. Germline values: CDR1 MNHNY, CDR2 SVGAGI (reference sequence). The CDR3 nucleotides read TGTGCCAGCAGGGACGTGGGGGACACTGAAGCTTTCTTT. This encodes CASRDVGDTEAFF.

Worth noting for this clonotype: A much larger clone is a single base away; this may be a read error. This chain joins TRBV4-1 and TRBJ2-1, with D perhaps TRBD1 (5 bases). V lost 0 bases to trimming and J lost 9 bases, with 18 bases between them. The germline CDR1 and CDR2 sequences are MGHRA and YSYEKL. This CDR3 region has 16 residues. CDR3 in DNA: TGCGCCAGCAGCCAAGAGAAGGGGTCAATCCACAGTGAGCAGTTCTTC. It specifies CASSQEKGSIHSEQFF.

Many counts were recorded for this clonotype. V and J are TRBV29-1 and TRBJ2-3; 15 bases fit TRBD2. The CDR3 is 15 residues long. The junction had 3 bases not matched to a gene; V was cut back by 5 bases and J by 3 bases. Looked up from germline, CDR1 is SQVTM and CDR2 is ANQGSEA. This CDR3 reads CSVTGTSGRTDTQYF. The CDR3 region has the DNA TGCAGCGTTACCGGGACTAGCGGGAGGACAGATACGCAGTATTTT.

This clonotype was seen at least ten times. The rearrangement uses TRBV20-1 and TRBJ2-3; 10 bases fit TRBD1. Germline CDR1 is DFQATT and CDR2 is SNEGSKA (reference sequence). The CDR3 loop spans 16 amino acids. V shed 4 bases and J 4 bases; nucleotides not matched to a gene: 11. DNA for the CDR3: TGCAGTGCTACTTTAGGCGGGACAGGGGTTCCAGATACGCAGTATTTT. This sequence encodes CSATLGGTGVPDTQYF.

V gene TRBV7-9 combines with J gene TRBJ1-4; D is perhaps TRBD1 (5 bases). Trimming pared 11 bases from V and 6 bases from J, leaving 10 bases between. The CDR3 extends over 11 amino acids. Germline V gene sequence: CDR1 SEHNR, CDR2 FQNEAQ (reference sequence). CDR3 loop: CAGDGYEKLFF. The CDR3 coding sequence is TGTGCCGGGGACGGCTATGAAAAACTGTTTTTT.

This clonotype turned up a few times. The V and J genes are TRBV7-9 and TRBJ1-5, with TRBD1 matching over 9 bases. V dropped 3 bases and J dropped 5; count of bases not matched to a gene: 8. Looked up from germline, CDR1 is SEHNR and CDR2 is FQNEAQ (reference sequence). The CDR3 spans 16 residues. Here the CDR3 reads CASSLGTGSRHQPQHF. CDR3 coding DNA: TGTGCCAGCAGCTTGGGGACAGGGAGCAGACATCAGCCCCAGCATTTT.

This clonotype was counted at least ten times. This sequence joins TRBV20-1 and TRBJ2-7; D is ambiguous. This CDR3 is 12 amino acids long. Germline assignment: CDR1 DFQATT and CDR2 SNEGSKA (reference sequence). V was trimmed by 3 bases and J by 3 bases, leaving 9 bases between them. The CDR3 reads CSAREGYYEQYF. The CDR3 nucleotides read TGCAGTGCTAGGGAAGGCTACTACGAGCAGTACTTC.

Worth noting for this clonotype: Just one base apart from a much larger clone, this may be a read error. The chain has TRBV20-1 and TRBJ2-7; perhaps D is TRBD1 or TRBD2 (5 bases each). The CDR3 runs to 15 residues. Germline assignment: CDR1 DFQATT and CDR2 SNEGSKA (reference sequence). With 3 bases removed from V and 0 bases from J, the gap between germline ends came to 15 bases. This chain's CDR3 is CSASRDGSSSYEQYF. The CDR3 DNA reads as TGCAGTGCTAGCCGGGACGGGTCGAGCTCCTACGAGCAGTACTTC.

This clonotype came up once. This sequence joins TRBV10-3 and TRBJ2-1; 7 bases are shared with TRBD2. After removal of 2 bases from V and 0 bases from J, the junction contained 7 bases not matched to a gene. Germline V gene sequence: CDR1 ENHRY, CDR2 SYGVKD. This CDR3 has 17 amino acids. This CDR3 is CAISEPDGGSSYNEQFF. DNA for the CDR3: TGTGCCATCAGTGAGCCGGACGGCGGGAGCTCCTACAATGAGCAGTTCTTC.

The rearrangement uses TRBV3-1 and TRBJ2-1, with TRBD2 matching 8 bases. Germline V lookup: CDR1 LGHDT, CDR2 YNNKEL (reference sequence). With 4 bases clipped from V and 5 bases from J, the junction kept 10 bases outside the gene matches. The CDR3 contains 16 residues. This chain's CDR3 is CASSPGARGGNNEQFF. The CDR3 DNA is TGTGCCAGCAGCCCGGGGGCTCGCGGGGGGAACAATGAGCAGTTCTTC.

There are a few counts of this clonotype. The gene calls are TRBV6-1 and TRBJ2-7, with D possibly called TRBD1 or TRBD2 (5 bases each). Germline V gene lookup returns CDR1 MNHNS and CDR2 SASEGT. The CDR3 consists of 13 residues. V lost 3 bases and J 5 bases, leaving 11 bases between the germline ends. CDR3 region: CASSEGEIDEQYF. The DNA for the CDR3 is TGTGCCAGCAGTGAGGGGGAAATCGACGAGCAGTACTTC.

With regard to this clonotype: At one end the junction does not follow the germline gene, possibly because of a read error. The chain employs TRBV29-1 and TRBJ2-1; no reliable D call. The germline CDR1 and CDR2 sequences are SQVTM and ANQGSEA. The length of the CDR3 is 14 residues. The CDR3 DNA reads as TGCAGCGTTGTTTTCTCAAGCTCCCACAATGAGCAGTTCTTC. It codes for CSVVFSSSHNEQFF.

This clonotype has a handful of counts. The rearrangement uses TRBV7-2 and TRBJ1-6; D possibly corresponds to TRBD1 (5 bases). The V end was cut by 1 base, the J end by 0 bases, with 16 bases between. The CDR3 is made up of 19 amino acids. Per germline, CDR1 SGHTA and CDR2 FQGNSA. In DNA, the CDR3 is TGTGCCAGCAGCTTAGTCCAGACAGCCCGGAGCTCCTATAATTCACCCCTCCACTTT. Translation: CASSLVQTARSSYNSPLHF.

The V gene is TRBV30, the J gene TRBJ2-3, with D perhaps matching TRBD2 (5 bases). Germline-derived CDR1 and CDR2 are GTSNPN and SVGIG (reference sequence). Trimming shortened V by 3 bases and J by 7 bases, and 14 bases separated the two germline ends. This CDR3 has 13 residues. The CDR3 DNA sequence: TGTGCCTGGAGCGCCCGGACTCGAAATACGCAGTATTTT. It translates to CAWSARTRNTQYF.

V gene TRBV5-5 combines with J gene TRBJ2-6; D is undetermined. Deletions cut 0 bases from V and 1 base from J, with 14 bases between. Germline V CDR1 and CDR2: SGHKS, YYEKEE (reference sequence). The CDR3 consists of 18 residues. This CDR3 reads CASSLEPGRNSGANVLTF. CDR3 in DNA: TGTGCCAGCAGCTTGGAACCAGGCCGTAATTCTGGGGCCAACGTCCTGACTTTC.

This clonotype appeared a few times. The CDR3 region is CSAQSGRRYNEQFF. The CDR3 DNA is TGCAGTGCTCAGAGCGGGAGGCGCTACAATGAGCAGTTCTTC. The rearrangement links TRBV20-1 to TRBJ2-1; 9 bases fit TRBD2. This CDR3 contains 14 residues. Germline assignment: CDR1 DFQATT and CDR2 SNEGSKA (reference sequence). The V and J ends lost 5 bases and 3 bases, in that order; junction bases with no gene match: 5.

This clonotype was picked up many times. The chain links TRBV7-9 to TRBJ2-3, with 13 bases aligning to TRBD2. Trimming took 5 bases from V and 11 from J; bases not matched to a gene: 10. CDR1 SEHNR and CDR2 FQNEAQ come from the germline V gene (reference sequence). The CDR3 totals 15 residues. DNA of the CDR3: TGTGCCAGCAGCGACGCGGGACTAGCGGGAATTGTGCAGTATTTT. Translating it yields CASSDAGLAGIVQYF. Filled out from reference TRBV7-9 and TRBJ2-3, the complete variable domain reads DTGVSQNPRHKITKRGQNVTFRCDPISEHNRLYWYRQTLGQGPEFLTYFQNEAQLEKSRLLSDRFSAERPKGSFSTLEIQRTEQGDSAMYLCASSDAGLAGIVQYFGPGTRLTVL.

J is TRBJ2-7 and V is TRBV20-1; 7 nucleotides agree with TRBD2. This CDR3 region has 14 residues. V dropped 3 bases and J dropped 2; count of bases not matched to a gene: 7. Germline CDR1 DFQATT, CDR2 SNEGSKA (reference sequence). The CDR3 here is CSARRGSGTYEQYF. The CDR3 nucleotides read TGCAGTGCTAGGCGCGGGAGCGGAACCTACGAGCAGTACTTC.

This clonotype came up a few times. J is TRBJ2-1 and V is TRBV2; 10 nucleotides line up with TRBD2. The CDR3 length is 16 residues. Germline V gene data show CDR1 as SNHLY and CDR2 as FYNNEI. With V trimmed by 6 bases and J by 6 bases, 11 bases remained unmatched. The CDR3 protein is CASRGLGLAGANEQFF. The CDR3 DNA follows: TGTGCCAGCAGGGGTTTGGGGCTAGCGGGAGCCAATGAGCAGTTCTTC.

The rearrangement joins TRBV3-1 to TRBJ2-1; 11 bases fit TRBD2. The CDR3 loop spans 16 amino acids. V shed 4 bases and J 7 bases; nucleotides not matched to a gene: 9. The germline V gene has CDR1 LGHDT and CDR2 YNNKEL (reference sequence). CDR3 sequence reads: CASSPSLAGEGNEQFF. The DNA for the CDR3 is TGTGCCAGCAGCCCCTCACTAGCGGGAGAAGGTAATGAGCAGTTCTTC.

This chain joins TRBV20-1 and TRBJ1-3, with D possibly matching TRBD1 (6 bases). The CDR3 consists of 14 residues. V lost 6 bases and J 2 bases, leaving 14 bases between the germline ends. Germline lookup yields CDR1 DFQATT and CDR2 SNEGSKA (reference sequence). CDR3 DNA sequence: TGCAGTGCCAAACAGGGAGCTGCTGGAAACACCATATATTTT. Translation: CSAKQGAAGNTIYF.

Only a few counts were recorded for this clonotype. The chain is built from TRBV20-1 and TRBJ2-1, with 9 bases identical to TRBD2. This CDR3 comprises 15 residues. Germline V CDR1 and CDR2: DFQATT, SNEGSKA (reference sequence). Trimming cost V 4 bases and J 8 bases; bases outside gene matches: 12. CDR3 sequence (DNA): TGCAGTGCTACGAGAGGGGTGCGGGGGGGGTATGAGCAGTTCTTC. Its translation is CSATRGVRGGYEQFF.

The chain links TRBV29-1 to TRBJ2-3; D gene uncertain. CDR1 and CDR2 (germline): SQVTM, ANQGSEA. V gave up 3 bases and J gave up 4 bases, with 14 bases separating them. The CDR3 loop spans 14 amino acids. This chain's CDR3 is CSVEKHTKSDTQYF. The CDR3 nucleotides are TGCAGCGTTGAGAAGCATACGAAGTCAGATACGCAGTATTTT.

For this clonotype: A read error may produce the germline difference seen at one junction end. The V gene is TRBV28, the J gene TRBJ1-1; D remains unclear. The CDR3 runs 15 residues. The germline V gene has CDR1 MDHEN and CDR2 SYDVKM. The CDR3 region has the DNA TGTGCCAGCAGTCTGAACGGACGACTGAACACTGGAGCTTTCTTT. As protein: CASSLNGRLNTGAFF.

The chain's CDR3 is CASSQVTVRDTQYF. The CDR3 DNA reads TGCGCCAGCAGCCAAGTAACAGTGCGAGATACGCAGTATTTT. The V call is TRBV4-1, the J call TRBJ2-3; D unclear. Trimming cost V 1 base and J 5 bases, with 10 bases left between them. Germline CDR1 is MGHRA and CDR2 is YSYEKL. The CDR3 is 14 residues long.